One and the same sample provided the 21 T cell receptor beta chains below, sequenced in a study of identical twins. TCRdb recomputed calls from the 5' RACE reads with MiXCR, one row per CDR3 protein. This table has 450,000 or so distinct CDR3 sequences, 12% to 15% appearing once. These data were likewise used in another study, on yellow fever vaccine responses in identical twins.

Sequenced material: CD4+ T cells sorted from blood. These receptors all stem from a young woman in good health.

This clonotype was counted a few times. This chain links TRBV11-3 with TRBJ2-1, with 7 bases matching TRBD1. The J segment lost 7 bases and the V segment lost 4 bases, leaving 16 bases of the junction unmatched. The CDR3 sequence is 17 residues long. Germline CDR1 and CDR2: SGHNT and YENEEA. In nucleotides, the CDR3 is TGTGCCAGCAGCTCGCTGACAGGGAAAAATACGGGTAATGAGCAGTTCTTC. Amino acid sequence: CASSSLTGKNTGNEQFF.

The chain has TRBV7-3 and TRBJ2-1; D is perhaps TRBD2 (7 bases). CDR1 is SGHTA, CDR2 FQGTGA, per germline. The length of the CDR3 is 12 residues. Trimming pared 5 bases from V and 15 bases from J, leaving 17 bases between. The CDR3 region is CASSPGGGAAFF. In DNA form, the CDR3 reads TGTGCCAGCAGCCCCGGTGGGGGGGCGGCGTTCTTC.

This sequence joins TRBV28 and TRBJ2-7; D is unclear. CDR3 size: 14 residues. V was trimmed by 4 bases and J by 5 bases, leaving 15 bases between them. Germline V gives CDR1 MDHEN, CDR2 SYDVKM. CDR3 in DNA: TGTGCCAGCAGTTCGATACCCCCCCGCCACGAGCAGTACTTC. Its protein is CASSSIPPRHEQYF.

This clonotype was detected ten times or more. In DNA form, the CDR3 reads TGTGCCACCAGTGATACACGCCGGGACAATGAGCAGTTCTTC. Translating gives CATSDTRRDNEQFF. The chain combines TRBV24-1 with TRBJ2-1; no clear D gene. The CDR3 has 14 amino acids. CDR1 is KGHDR and CDR2 is SFDVKD in the germline V gene. Trimming left V 3 bases short and J 5 bases short, with 10 bases between.

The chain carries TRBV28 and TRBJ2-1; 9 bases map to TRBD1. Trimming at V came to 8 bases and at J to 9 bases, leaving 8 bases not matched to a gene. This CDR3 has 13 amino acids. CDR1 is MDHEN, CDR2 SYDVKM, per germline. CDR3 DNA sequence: TGTGCCAGCCGGCTCACAGGGGGCGGTGAGCAGTTCTTC. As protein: CASRLTGGGEQFF.

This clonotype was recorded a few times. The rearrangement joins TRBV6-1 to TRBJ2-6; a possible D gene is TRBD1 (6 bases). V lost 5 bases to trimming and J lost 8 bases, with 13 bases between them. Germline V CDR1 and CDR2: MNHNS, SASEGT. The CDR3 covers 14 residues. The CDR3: CASSRLQGTNVLTF. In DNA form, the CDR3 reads TGTGCCAGCAGTCGCCTACAGGGAACCAACGTCCTGACTTTC.

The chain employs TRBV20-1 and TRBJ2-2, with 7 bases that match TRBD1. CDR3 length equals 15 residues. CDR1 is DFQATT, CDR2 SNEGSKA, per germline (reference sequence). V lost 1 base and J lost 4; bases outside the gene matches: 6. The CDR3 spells CSARGEGGSTGELFF. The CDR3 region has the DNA TGCAGTGCTAGAGGAGAAGGGGGCAGCACCGGGGAGCTGTTTTTT.

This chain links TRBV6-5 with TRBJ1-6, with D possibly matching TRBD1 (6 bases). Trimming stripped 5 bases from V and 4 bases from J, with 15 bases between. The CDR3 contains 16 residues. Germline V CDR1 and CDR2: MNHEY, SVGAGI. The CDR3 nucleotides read TGTGCCAGCAGTACTACAGGGAGGGGTTATAATTCACCCCTCCACTTT. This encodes CASSTTGRGYNSPLHF.

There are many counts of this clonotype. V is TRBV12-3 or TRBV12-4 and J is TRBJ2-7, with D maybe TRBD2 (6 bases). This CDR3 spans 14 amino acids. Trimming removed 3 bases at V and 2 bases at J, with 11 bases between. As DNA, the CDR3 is TGTGCCAGCAGTTTTGCTAGCGCCACCTACGAGCAGTACTTC. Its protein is CASSFASATYEQYF.

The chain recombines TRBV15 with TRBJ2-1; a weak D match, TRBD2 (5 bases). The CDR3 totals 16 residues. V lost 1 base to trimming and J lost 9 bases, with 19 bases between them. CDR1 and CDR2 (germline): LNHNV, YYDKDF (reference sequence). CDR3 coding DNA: TGTGCCACCAGCAGAGGGGGAGTCGTAAAGCACAGTGAGCAGTTCTTC. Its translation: CATSRGGVVKHSEQFF.

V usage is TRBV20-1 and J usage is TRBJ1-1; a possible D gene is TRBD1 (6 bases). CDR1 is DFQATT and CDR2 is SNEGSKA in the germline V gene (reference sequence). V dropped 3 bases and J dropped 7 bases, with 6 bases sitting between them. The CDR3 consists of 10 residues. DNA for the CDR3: TGCAGTGCTAGGGACAGTGAAGCTTTCTTT. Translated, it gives CSARDSEAFF.

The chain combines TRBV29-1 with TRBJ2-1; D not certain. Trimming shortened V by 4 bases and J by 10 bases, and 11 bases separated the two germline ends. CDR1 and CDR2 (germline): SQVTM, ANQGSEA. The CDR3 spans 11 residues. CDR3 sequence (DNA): TGCAGCGTTGGGGTAGCCTGGGAGCAGTTCTTC. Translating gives CSVGVAWEQFF.

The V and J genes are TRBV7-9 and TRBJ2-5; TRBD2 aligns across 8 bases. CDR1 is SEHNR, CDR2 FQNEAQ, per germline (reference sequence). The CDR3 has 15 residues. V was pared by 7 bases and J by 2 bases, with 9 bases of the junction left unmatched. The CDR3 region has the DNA TGTGCCAGCACGCCGGGACTAGGGGGGCAAGAGACCCAGTACTTC. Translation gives CASTPGLGGQETQYF.

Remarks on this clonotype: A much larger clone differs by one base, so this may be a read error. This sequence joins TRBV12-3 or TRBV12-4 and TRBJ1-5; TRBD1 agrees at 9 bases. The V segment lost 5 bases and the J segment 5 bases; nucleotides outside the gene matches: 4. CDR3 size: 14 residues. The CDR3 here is CASSRGQGDQPQHF. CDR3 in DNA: TGTGCCAGCAGTCGGGGACAGGGAGATCAGCCCCAGCATTTT.

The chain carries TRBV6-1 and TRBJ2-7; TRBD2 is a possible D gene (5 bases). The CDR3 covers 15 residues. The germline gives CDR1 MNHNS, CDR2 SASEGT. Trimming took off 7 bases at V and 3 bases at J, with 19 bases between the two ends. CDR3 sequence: CASIPSTGKLYEQYF. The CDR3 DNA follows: TGTGCCAGCATCCCCTCCACGGGGAAACTCTACGAGCAGTACTTC.

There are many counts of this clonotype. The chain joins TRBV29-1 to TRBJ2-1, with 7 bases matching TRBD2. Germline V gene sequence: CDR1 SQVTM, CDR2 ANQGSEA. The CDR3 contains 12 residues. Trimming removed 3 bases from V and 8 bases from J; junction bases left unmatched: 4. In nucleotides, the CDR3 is TGCAGCGTTGAGTCCGGGGGGTATGAGCAGTTCTTC. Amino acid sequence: CSVESGGYEQFF.

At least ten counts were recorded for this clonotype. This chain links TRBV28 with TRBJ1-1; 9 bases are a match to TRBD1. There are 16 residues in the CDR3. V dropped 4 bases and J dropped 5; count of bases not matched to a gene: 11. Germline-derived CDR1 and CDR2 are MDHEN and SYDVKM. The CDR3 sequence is CASSSTGLQGATEAFF. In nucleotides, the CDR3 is TGTGCCAGCAGTTCCACCGGCCTACAGGGGGCAACTGAAGCTTTCTTT.

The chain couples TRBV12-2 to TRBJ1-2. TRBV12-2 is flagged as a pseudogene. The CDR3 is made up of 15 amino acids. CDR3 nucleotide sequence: TGTGCAAGTCGCTTAGGGGCCACGTTCTTCTATGGCTACACCTTC. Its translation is CASRLGATFFYGYTF.

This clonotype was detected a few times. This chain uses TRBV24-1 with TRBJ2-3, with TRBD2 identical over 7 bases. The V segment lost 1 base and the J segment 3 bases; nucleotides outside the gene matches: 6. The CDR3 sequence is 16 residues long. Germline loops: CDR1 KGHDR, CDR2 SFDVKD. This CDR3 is CATSDFRVRETDTQYF. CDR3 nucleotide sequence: TGTGCCACCAGTGATTTCAGGGTGCGGGAGACAGATACGCAGTATTTT.

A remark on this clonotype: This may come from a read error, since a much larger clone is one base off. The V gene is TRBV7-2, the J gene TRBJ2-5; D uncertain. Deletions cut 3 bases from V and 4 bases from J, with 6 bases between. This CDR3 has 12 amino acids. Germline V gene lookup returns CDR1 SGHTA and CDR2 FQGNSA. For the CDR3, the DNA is TGTGCCAGCAGCTTTTGGGGAGAGACCCAGTACTTC. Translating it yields CASSFWGETQYF.

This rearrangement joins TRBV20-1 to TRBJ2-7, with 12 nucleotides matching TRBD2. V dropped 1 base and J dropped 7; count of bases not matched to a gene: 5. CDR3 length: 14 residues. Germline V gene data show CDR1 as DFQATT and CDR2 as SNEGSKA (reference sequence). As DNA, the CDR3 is TGCAGTGCTAGAGCGCTAGCGGGGGGGTGGGAGCAGTACTTC. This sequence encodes CSARALAGGWEQYF.